The clone carrying this T cell receptor beta chain appeared once. Antigen specificity is unknown. These data come from a study of T cell repertoires in cytomegalovirus infection. One entry per CDR3 protein results from TCRdb running MiXCR on the reads. The table lists 550,000 to 700,000 distinct CDR3 sequences, around two fifths of them singletons, with around 48% in the top ten. CDR1 and CDR2 (germline): SGHDT, YYEEEE. This CDR3 contains 16 residues. Trimming took 4 bases from V and 5 from J, leaving 18 bases between them. The TCR originated in a human donor in good health (CMV status not recorded). Some clones in this sample may be carry-over from other donors' samples. The J gene is TRBJ2-2, the V gene TRBV5-6; D remains unclear. Source: cultured PBMCs, taken from culture after CMV antigen stimulation. The CDR3 reads CASSEPRAFGTGELFF. The CDR3 nucleotides read TGTGCCAGCAGCGAACCCCGGGCCTTTGGGACCGGGGAGCTGTTTTTT. The full variable domain, with the rest looked up from reference TRBV5-6 and TRBJ2-2, is DAGVTQSPTHLIKTRGQQVTLRCSPKSGHDTVSWYQQALGQGPQFIFQYYEEEERQRGNFPDRFSGHQFPNYSSELNVNALLLGDSALYLCASSEPRAFGTGELFFGEGSRLTVL.